Listed below are T cell receptor beta chains from one sample, sequenced in a study of T-cell reconstitution after alpha-beta-depleted transplantation in children. TCRdb called the PCR reads again in MiXCR, with one record for every CDR3 protein. The sample has about 980,000 distinct CDR3 sequences, about 30% seen once. Here the sequenced sample was PBMCs, mostly from graft donor cells, taken 360 days after TCRalphabeta/CD19-depleted stem cell transplant. The receptors were sampled from a boy younger than two who had a stem cell transplant for SCID, so the T cells may come from the graft donor. CDR3s leave out the opening cysteine and the closing phenylalanine or tryptophan. Clone size is not always given. Where it is, it says once, few, many or a class for expanded clones.

TRBJ2-7,few,TRBV27,ASRRNRGLSEQY
TRBJ2-5,few,TRBV20-1,SASQVAVTQY
TRBJ2-7,few,TRBV27,ASSFGRSNTYEQY
TRBJ2-3,NA,TRBV20-1,SGSGGPSDTQY
TRBJ2-2,NA,TRBV10-3,AIRPLAGGLNTGELF
TRBJ2-5,NA,TRBV5-1,ASSLGPKQETQY
TRBJ2-7,NA,TRBV20-1,SATGPSYEQY
TRBJ1-1,NA,TRBV4-3,ASSQDLWNTEAF
TRBJ1-5,NA,TRBV12-3/TRBV12-4,ASSYGQGSNQPQH
TRBJ2-4,NA,TRBV28,ASSQGAVAKNIQY
TRBJ2-2,NA,TRBV19,ASSSPDGPSFTGELF
TRBJ1-5,few,TRBV10-2,ASSESVGANQPQH
TRBJ2-1,NA,TRBV6-2/TRBV6-3,ASSYGDVMYNEQF
TRBJ2-1,many,TRBV4-3,ASSQSGIPLNEQF
TRBJ1-2,NA,TRBV7-2,ASSGPRANYGYT
TRBJ2-5,few,TRBV24-1,ATSDRTGEETQY
TRBJ2-1,few,TRBV7-9,ASSLRWSGGGEQF
TRBJ1-6,few,TRBV7-8,ASSSRVLNSPLH
TRBJ2-7,few,TRBV6-2/TRBV6-3,ASRDVRGGLNEQY
TRBJ1-1,few,TRBV5-5,ASSFGAGNTEAF
TRBJ2-2,NA,TRBV5-6,ASSFLQGIAGELF
TRBJ2-2,few,TRBV5-5,ASSLGMTSVDTGELF
TRBJ2-7,few,TRBV12-3/TRBV12-4,ASRSTEVSYEQY
TRBJ1-1,few,TRBV10-3,AISESGRQRKGTTEAF
TRBJ1-2,NA,TRBV5-5,ASSGDSPSNYGYT
TRBJ2-7,NA,TRBV29-1,SVRGQHGEQY
TRBJ2-4,NA,TRBV20-1,SAPWLGNIQY
TRBJ1-5,few,TRBV19,ASSPQDRVRQPQH
TRBJ1-1,NA,TRBV7-3,ASSLTPVGEPSYLAEAF
TRBJ1-2,few,TRBV18,ASSRQQGRGANYGYT
TRBJ2-1,NA,TRBV20-1,SARIGTTSYNEQF
TRBJ1-5,once,TRBV28,ASRLLRTQPQH
TRBJ2-5,few,TRBV29-1,SVSSLLRETQY
TRBJ1-2,NA,TRBV5-1,ASSLGQGTLSNYGYT
TRBJ2-7,few,TRBV6-1,ASSRGKGHEQY
TRBJ1-1,few,TRBV12-3/TRBV12-4,ASSPTRFAEAF
TRBJ1-2,NA,TRBV7-2,ACLLRQVLGGYT
TRBJ2-5,few,TRBV12-3/TRBV12-4,ASTSWTSPQETQY
TRBJ2-5,NA,TRBV5-1,ASRRSGGASRETQY
TRBJ1-1,NA,TRBV30,AWSRGGTEAF
TRBJ1-6,NA,TRBV5-6,ASSPYWGRYNSPLH
TRBJ2-1,NA,TRBV6-5,ASSYSSGGIYNEQF
TRBJ2-1,many,TRBV5-1,ASSPVGTSGGSYNEQF
TRBJ1-6,NA,TRBV6-5,ASSYTRGRHSPLH
TRBJ2-6,NA,TRBV11-2,ASSLGFGPGANVLT
TRBJ2-1,NA,TRBV9,ASSVTGGVPGEQF
TRBJ2-7,NA,TRBV29-1,SVGRPYEQY
TRBJ1-5,few,TRBV3-1,ASSQGRAGQPQH
TRBJ2-3,once,TRBV18,ASSPDQVTGGGGDTQY
TRBJ2-4,few,TRBV20-1,SAENRAKNIQY
TRBJ1-2,few,TRBV10-3,AISESRDYYGYT
TRBJ1-4,NA,TRBV9,ASSADVGRNEKLF
TRBJ2-1,NA,TRBV6-2/TRBV6-3,ASDSGEFGHEQF